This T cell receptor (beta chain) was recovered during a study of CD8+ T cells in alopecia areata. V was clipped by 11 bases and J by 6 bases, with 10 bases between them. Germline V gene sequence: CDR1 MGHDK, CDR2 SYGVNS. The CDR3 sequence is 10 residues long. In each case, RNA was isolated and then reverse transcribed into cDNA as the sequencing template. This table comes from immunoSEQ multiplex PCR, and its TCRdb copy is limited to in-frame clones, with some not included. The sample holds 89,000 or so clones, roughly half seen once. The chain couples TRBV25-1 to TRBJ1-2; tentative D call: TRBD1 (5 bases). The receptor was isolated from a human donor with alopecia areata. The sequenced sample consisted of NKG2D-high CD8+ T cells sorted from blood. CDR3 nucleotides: TGTGCCGTCAGAGGGGATGGCTACACCTTC. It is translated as CAVRGDGYTF.